These 10 T cell receptor beta chains came from one sample sequenced in a study of blood T cell repertoires in COVID-19. Using immunoSEQ multiplex PCR, the repertoire was profiled, and TCRdb retains in-frame clones only, with some absent. The table has some 190,000 clones, around 80% seen once; the top ten hold roughly 7.6%. The specimen sequenced was peripheral blood. Receptors were obtained from a woman of 80 years or more with COVID-19, enrolled during active disease.

The rearrangement joins TRBV6-5 to TRBJ2-7; D remains ambiguous. This CDR3 is built from 12 residues. Germline V CDR1 and CDR2: MNHEY, SVGAGI. Trimming removed 6 bases from V and 7 bases from J, with 13 bases in between. The CDR3 here is CASRPTTAEQYF. The CDR3 DNA sequence: TGTGCCAGCAGACCCACTACGGCGGAGCAGTACTTC.

The chain has TRBV5-1 and TRBJ2-5; TRBD2 matches 8 bases. Germline assignment: CDR1 SGHRS and CDR2 YFSETQ. The trim removed 0 bases at V and 5 bases at J, leaving 6 bases unmatched. The CDR3 length is 15 residues. The CDR3 region has the DNA TGCGCCAGCAGCTTGGACGGGAGGGCCGCGGAGACCCAGTACTTC. Its protein product is CASSLDGRAAETQYF.

This clone was found a few times. V and J are TRBV2 and TRBJ2-5, with TRBD2 matching over 11 bases. Germline lookup yields CDR1 SNHLY and CDR2 FYNNEI. V shed 10 bases, J shed 1 base, and the junction held 8 bases outside the gene matches. The CDR3 consists of 15 residues. CDR3 in DNA: TGTGCCATCCGTGGTACTAGCGGGGGCCAAGAGACCCAGTACTTC. Translating gives CAIRGTSGGQETQYF.

The V gene is TRBV6-5, the J gene TRBJ2-7; 7 bases align to TRBD1. V was clipped by 6 bases and J by 3 bases; unmatched bases: 5. This CDR3 has 13 residues. The germline CDR1 and CDR2 sequences are MNHEY and SVGAGI. The CDR3, as DNA: TGTGCCAGCAGCCGGACAGGAGACTACGAGCAGTACTTC. Protein product: CASSRTGDYEQYF.

The V call is TRBV5-1, the J call TRBJ2-7; 8 bases align to TRBD2. Germline trimming cut 7 bases from V and 3 bases from J; bases unmatched to any gene: 12. CDR3 length: 15 amino acids. CDR1 and CDR2 (germline): SGHRS, YFSETQ. Here the CDR3 DNA reads TGCGCCAGCTCCCGAGCAGCGGGAGTGGTCTACGAGCAGTACTTC. Residues: CASSRAAGVVYEQYF.

The gene calls are TRBV5-1 and TRBJ2-1, with 7 bases fitting TRBD1. The CDR3 sequence is 14 residues long. V lost 3 bases, J lost 3 bases, and 3 bases stayed unmatched. CDR1 is SGHRS, CDR2 YFSETQ, per germline. The CDR3: CASSYGQVYNEQFF. The CDR3 nucleotides are TGCGCCAGCAGCTACGGACAGGTCTACAATGAGCAGTTCTTC.

This clone was detected once. The chain's CDR3 is CASSPAGLQETQYF. In DNA, the CDR3 is TGTGCCAGCAGCCCCGCAGGGCTTCAAGAGACCCAGTACTTC. The chain recombines TRBV11-2 with TRBJ2-5, with D possibly being TRBD1 (5 bases). The CDR3 is 14 amino acids. The V gene lost 5 bases and the J gene lost 2 bases, with 12 bases spanning the gap. The V gene's germline CDR1 is SGHAT and CDR2 FQNNGV. Combining the CDR3 with reference TRBV11-2 and TRBJ2-5 gives the whole variable domain EAGVAQSPRYKIIEKRQSVAFWCNPISGHATLYWYQQILGQGPKLLIQFQNNGVVDDSQLPKDRFSAERLKGVDSTLKIQPAKLEDSAVYLCASSPAGLQETQYFGPGTRLLVL.

This chain links TRBV5-6 with TRBJ2-7; TRBD2 agrees at 13 bases. Germline V lookup: CDR1 SGHDT, CDR2 YYEEEE. The junction had 3 bases not matched to a gene; V was cut back by 4 bases and J by 2 bases. The CDR3 runs 15 residues. CDR3 sequence reads: CASSRGLAGTYEQYF. CDR3 nucleotides: TGTGCCAGCAGCCGGGGACTAGCGGGAACCTACGAGCAGTACTTC.

This sequence joins TRBV6-4 and TRBJ2-3; a weak D match, TRBD1 (6 bases). Germline CDR1 is MRHNA and CDR2 is SNTAGT. V was trimmed by 5 bases and J by 3 bases, leaving 12 bases between them. The CDR3 has 14 amino acids. CDR3 amino acids: CASSPQGGTDTQYF. CDR3 DNA sequence: TGTGCCAGCAGTCCACAGGGCGGAACAGATACGCAGTATTTT.

V gene TRBV10-3 combines with J gene TRBJ2-1; 8 bases fit TRBD2. Germline V gives CDR1 ENHRY, CDR2 SYGVKD. With V trimmed by 7 bases and J by 9 bases, 8 bases remained unmatched. There are 13 residues in the CDR3. The CDR3 loop reads CAIMGLGSIEQFF. CDR3 coding DNA: TGTGCCATCATGGGACTAGGATCCATTGAGCAGTTCTTC.